This T cell receptor beta chain was documented in a study of blood T cell repertoires in COVID-19. Across the study: Specimens from acute and convalescent COVID-19 originated in the United States, Italy and Spain. T cells, B-cell-depleted T cells, or PBMCs supplied cDNA or gDNA.

Authors' data handling: Estimation of nucleated cell counts was performed using reference gene primer amplification. Clones were sequenced by immunoSEQ multiplex PCR, and TCRdb holds only the in-frame ones, with some missing. V and J calls and clone size come straight from that table; D and trimming were deduced from the DNA. This sample has some 200,000 clones; roughly three quarters occur once, and the top ten carry roughly 7.8%. The germline gives CDR1 MGHRA, CDR2 YSYEKL. The CDR3 is made up of 13 amino acids. With 4 bases clipped from V and 5 bases from J, the junction kept 5 bases outside the gene matches. There are a few counts of this clone.

The clonotype was recovered from a woman between 45 and 60 years old with active or convalescent COVID-19. The sequenced sample consisted of peripheral blood. The genes are TRBV4-1 and TRBJ2-7; TRBD1 agrees at 7 bases. CDR3 loop: CASSLTGAHEQYF. CDR3 coding DNA: TGCGCCAGCAGCCTCACAGGGGCACACGAGCAGTACTTC.